This T cell receptor beta chain appears in the sequencing data of a study of blood T cell repertoires in COVID-19. Study-wide background: Samples representing acute and convalescent COVID-19 were sourced from the United States, Italy and Spain. PBMCs, B-cell-depleted T cells, or T cells provided the cDNA or gDNA that made up the material.

Study processing details: Estimation of nucleated cell counts was performed using reference gene primer amplification. Data came from immunoSEQ multiplex PCR; TCRdb stores just in-frame clones and leaves some out. From that table come the V and J calls and clone size; the DNA was used to work out D and trimming. The table includes about 90,000 clones, about 85% detected once. Trimming cost V 8 bases and J 2 bases, with 16 bases left between them. This CDR3 contains 14 residues. Germline CDR1 SNHLY, CDR2 FYNNEI. The sequenced material came from peripheral blood. This receptor was identified in a woman in her seventies with active or convalescent COVID-19. The rearrangement uses TRBV2 and TRBJ2-7, with a tentative D call TRBD2 (6 bases). In nucleotides, the CDR3 is TGTGCCAGCTCCCTCCCGGGGGTGACCTACGAGCAGTACTTC. Amino acids: CASSLPGVTYEQYF.